This T cell receptor beta chain comes out of a study of OX40 agonist ivuxolimab in advanced cancers. Study as a whole: The dose-escalation cohort was about 80% male, with a mean age of about 60 years, ranging about 20 to 85. Study-wide points: Antigen specificity was not determined for the expanded peripheral T cells. Both CD4+ and CD8+ T cell populations in blood had undergone clonal expansion by week 6 at 0.1 to 3.0 mg/kg.

Trimming left V 2 bases short and J 3 bases short, with 5 bases between. Germline CDR1 is SGHRS and CDR2 is YFSETQ. The CDR3 runs 13 residues. Produced via immunoSEQ multiplex PCR; TCRdb's table is partial and in-frame only. The data show 90,000 or so clones, with around 87% seen just once and 3.5% to 5.5% held by the top ten. A remark on this clone: The antigen is undetermined.

The chain recombines TRBV5-1 with TRBJ1-4; D not resolved. The starting material was CD4+ or CD8+ T cells sorted from blood, obtained in a trial of the OX40 agonist ivuxolimab. The clonotype comes from an adult with an advanced solid tumor such as melanoma, head and neck, liver or kidney cancer. The CDR3 DNA sequence: TGCGCCAGCAGCTTCGGGCCTAATGAAAAACTGTTTTTT. It codes for CASSFGPNEKLFF.